This T cell receptor beta chain emerged from a study of T cells after yellow fever vaccination (dated by TCRdb to 2018 to 2020). Describing the broader study: Libraries from fractions with low cell numbers were prepared with the SMART-Seq v4 Ultra Low Input RNA kit. Blood was collected at multiple timepoints before and after primary and secondary immunization, and bulk PBMC replicates and cell subsets were isolated. Two healthy male donors made up the cohort, one aged 18 to 29 years and the other aged 30 to 39 years. To follow T-cell clones before and after primary and booster YFV17D yellow fever vaccination, bulk TCR alpha and beta repertoires were sequenced over time.

Sequenced using an Illumina NovaSeq 6000. TCR cDNA was synthesized by 5'RACE template switching, which introduced a universal primer site and unique molecular identifiers. Priming of cDNA synthesis was performed from both the TCR alpha and TCR beta constant segments. Library amplification involved two PCR steps, and the second step added sample barcodes and sequencing adapters. Sequencing of libraries was done on Illumina HiSeq 2500 (2x100 bp) or NovaSeq (2x150 bp). The authors' pipeline ran thus. Reads were demultiplexed and collapsed into UMI consensus sequences with MIGEC, and V(D)J alignment was performed with MiXCR. Vaccine-responding clonotypes were identified with edgeR using replicate PBMC samples, with FDR below 0.01 and a log2 fold change above 5 up to day 15 being required. Each bulk clonotype received a CD4 or CD8 identity based on whether the sequenced CD4 or CD8 repertoire contained that clonotype at higher abundance. TCRdb reworked the public reads: Q25 trimming with fastp, MiXCR clone assembly, productive beta chains retained. CDR3 protein duplicates are merged, each entry listing the most common genes and DNA. These V and J calls originate from TCRdb's pipeline instead of the authors' own analysis. This sample comprises some 320,000 distinct CDR3 sequences, around 4.4% of them detected only once. The leading ten clones occupy just under 20% of the sample.

Only a few counts were recorded for this clonotype. Its specific antigen is unknown. No much larger clone exists at a distance of one base, and base qualities are not known. According to the study, the label for this sample's treatment or condition signals: live attenuated yellow fever vaccine strain. At each blood-draw timepoint, two biological replicates of bulk PBMCs were collected. A standard Ficoll-Paque protocol was used to isolate PBMCs from peripheral blood. TriZol was used to extract RNA from bulk PBMCs, CD4 and CD8 fractions, and dextramer-positive and dextramer-negative fractions. What the authors observed across the whole study: Computational filtering was required because FACS-sorted repertoires could contain abundant contaminating clonotypes from the bulk population. Because only a couple of donors were included in the study, the extent to which the findings can be generalized is limited. The secondary T-cell response was weaker than the primary response but faster, peaking on day 5 instead of day 15. After the booster, most clones that had expanded after primary vaccination were detected again (about 97% of CD4 and around nine tenths of CD8), suggesting broad maintenance of memory. A small fraction of clonotypes showed up in both the CD4 and CD8 compartments, probably as a result of convergent recombination.

V ends up 5 bases short and J 5 bases short, with an unmatched junction base count of 13. The CDR3 runs 17 residues from the cysteine to the phenylalanine. The CDR3 DNA has 51 bases and is translated from base 1. CDR1 and CDR2 are drawn from the germline V gene: MNHEY, SVGEGT. This TCR was sampled from a man aged 18 to 29 who received the YFV17D yellow fever vaccine. The chain uses TRBV6-2 or TRBV6-3 and TRBJ2-5; TRBD2 lines up with 11 middle nucleotides. Material: PBMCs, obtained 15 days after the yellow fever booster vaccination. The DNA sequence is as follows: TGTGCCAGCAGTCAACCGACTAGCGGGATTATCTTGGAGACCCAGTACTTC. It specifies CASSQPTSGIILETQYF.